The next 9 T cell receptor beta chains were all read from a single sample in a study of OX40 agonist ivuxolimab in advanced cancers. The method was immunoSEQ multiplex PCR; TCRdb's version includes in-frame clones alone and lacks a portion of them. This table has roughly 70,000 clones, 85% appearing once. Sequences were derived from CD4+ or CD8+ T cells sorted from blood, sampled in a trial of the OX40 agonist ivuxolimab. These receptors were obtained from an adult with an advanced solid tumor such as melanoma, head and neck, liver or kidney cancer.

The genes are TRBV5-1 and TRBJ2-3; possibly TRBD2 for D (5 bases). This CDR3 comprises 16 residues. Per germline, CDR1 SGHRS and CDR2 YFSETQ. The germline V and J ends were trimmed by 0 bases and 2 bases, with 13 bases remaining between them. CDR3 coding DNA: TGCGCCAGCAGCTTGGGAGGGCCCCCCGTCACAGATACGCAGTATTTT. Translation: CASSLGGPPVTDTQYF. Looking up the rest from reference TRBV5-1 and TRBJ2-3 gives the full variable domain: KAGVTQTPRYLIKTRGQQVTLSCSPISGHRSVSWYQQTPGQGLQFLFEYFSETQRNKGNFPGRFSGRQFSNSRSEMNVSTLELGDSALYLCASSLGGPPVTDTQYFGPGTRLTVL.

The rearrangement uses TRBV6-5 and TRBJ1-5; 9 bases match TRBD1. This CDR3 has 14 amino acids. Germline loops: CDR1 MNHEY, CDR2 SVGAGI. The ends lost 6 bases at V and 6 bases at J; junction bases unmatched: 6. The CDR3 region is CASSGQGMGQPQHF. CDR3 in DNA: TGTGCCAGCAGCGGACAGGGGATGGGTCAGCCCCAGCATTTT.

The chain has TRBV5-6 and TRBJ2-3; the match to TRBD2 covers 10 bases. V trimming: 3 bases; J trimming: 2 bases; junction bases outside the gene matches: 3. Germline V gene data show CDR1 as SGHDT and CDR2 as YYEEEE. The CDR3 length is 15 residues. CDR3 sequence: CASSWTSGHTDTQYF. In DNA, the CDR3 is TGTGCCAGCAGCTGGACTAGCGGTCACACAGATACGCAGTATTTT.

This chain links TRBV7-9 with TRBJ1-1; TRBD1 aligns across 7 bases. The J segment lost 0 bases and the V segment lost 6 bases, leaving 4 bases of the junction unmatched. There are 14 residues in the CDR3. The germline gives CDR1 SEHNR, CDR2 FQNEAQ (reference sequence). The CDR3 DNA follows: TGTGCCAGCAGTCGGGACAGTCTGAACACTGAAGCTTTCTTT. Its protein product is CASSRDSLNTEAFF. Variable domain in full (rest from reference TRBV7-9 and TRBJ1-1): DTGVSQNPRHKITKRGQNVTFRCDPISEHNRLYWYRQTLGQGPEFLTYFQNEAQLEKSRLLSDRFSAERPKGSFSTLEIQRTEQGDSAMYLCASSRDSLNTEAFFGQGTRLTVV.

This clone was seen only once. The V gene is TRBV27, the J gene TRBJ2-1; 10 nucleotides agree with TRBD1. CDR1 and CDR2 (germline): MNHEY, SMNVEV (reference sequence). V trimming: 8 bases; J trimming: 5 bases; junction bases outside the gene matches: 9. The CDR3 has 15 amino acids. The CDR3 nucleotides read TGTGCCAGCCTGCCCTCGGGACAGGGGCACAATGAGCAGTTCTTC. It encodes CASLPSGQGHNEQFF.

In DNA form, the CDR3 reads TGTGCCAGCAGTGTCACAGATACGCAGTATTTT. This codes for CASSVTDTQYF. The V call is TRBV2, the J call TRBJ2-3; no definite D call. Trimming removed 4 bases from V and 2 bases from J, with 1 base in between. Germline-derived CDR1 and CDR2 are SNHLY and FYNNEI. CDR3 length: 11 residues.

This sequence joins TRBV6-6 and TRBJ1-3; D remains ambiguous. The CDR3 covers 15 residues. Germline V gene lookup returns CDR1 MNHNY and CDR2 SVGAGI (reference sequence). V lost 6 bases and J 8 bases, leaving 20 bases between the germline ends. CDR3 in DNA: TGTGCCAGCAGCAACACCTGGAGGCCCCCGCACACCATATATTTT. Translation gives CASSNTWRPPHTIYF.

The chain is built from TRBV5-1 and TRBJ2-1; TRBD1 might be the D (5 bases). Trimming took 0 bases from V and 3 from J, leaving 7 bases between them. The CDR3 extends over 14 amino acids. Germline CDR1 SGHRS, CDR2 YFSETQ. This chain's CDR3 is CASSLATDYNEQFF. For the CDR3, the DNA is TGCGCCAGCAGCTTGGCGACAGACTACAATGAGCAGTTCTTC.

The rearrangement joins TRBV30 to TRBJ2-3; D may be TRBD2 (6 bases). CDR1 is GTSNPN and CDR2 is SVGIG in the germline V gene (reference sequence). Trimming took 8 bases from V and 6 from J, leaving 21 bases between them. The CDR3 extends over 14 amino acids. CDR3 sequence reads: CARDLSGPGDTQYF. CDR3 DNA: TGTGCCCGTGATCTTAGCGGTCCTGGTGATACGCAGTATTTT.